This T cell receptor (beta chain) was retrieved from a study of blood T cell repertoires in COVID-19. Study at large: Italy, Spain and the United States were the sources of the convalescent and acute COVID-19 samples. The cDNA or gDNA used as material had been derived from T cells, B-cell-depleted T cells, or PBMCs.

In the authors' methods: The authors estimated nucleated cell counts from reference gene primer amplification. Sequencing used immunoSEQ multiplex PCR; TCRdb keeps in-frame clones, though not all of them. Clone size and V and J calls were adopted from that table, with D and trimming inferred from the DNA. The data contain 150,000 to 200,000 clones, 65% to 85% of them singletons. CDR1 is SGHRS, CDR2 YFSETQ, per germline. The CDR3 has 16 residues. Trimming took 6 bases from V and 0 from J, leaving 16 bases between them. The sequencing input was peripheral blood. The chain uses TRBV5-1 and TRBJ2-1; no firm D call. The source of this sequence is an older man with active or convalescent COVID-19. CDR3 DNA: TGCGCCAGCACATCCTTCAGGCAAAGCTCCTACAATGAGCAGTTCTTC. Residues: CASTSFRQSSYNEQFF.